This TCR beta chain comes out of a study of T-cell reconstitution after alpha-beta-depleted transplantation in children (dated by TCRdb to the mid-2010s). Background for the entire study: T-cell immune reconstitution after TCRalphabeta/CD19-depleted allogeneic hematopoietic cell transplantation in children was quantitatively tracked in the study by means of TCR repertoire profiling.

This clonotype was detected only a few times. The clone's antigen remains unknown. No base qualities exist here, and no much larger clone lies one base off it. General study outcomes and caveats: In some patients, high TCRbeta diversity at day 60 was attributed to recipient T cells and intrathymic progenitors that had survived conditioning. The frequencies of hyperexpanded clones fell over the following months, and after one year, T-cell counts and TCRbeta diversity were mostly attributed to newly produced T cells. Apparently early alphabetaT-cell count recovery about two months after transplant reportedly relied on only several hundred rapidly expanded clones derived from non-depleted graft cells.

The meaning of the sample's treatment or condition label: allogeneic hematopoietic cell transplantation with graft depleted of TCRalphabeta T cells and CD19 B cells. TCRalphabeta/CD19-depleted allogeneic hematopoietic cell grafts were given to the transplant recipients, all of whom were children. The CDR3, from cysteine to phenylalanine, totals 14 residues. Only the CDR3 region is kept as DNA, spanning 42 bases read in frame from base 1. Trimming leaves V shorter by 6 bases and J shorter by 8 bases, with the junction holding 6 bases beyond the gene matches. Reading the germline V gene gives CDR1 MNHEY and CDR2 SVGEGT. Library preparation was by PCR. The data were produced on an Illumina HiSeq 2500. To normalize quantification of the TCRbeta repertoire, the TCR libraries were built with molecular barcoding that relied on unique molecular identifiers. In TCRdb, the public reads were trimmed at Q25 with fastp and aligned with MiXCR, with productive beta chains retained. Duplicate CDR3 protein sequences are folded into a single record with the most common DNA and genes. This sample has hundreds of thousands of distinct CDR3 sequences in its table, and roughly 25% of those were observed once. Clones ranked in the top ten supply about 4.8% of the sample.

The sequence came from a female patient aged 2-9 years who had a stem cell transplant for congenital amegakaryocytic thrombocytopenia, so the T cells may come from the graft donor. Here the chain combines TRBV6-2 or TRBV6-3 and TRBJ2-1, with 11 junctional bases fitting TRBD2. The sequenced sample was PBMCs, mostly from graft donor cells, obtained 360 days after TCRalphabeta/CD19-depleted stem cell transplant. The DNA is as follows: TGTGCCAGCAGGCTAGCGGGAGGATTGGATGAGCAGTTCTTC. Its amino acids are CASRLAGGLDEQFF.